The entry that follows covers one T cell receptor (beta chain) sequence. The antigen remains unidentified. Unique molecular identifiers tagged the TCR beta cDNA libraries. Each batch of about 0.95 to 10 million T cells produced hundreds of thousands of cDNA molecules. TCRdb reprocessed the PCR reads with MiXCR, giving one entry per CDR3 protein. The table includes hundreds of thousands of distinct CDR3 sequences, more than 50% detected once. This CDR3 spans 14 amino acids. In germline, CDR1 is DFQATT, CDR2 SNEGSKA (reference sequence). V dropped 2 bases and J dropped 2 bases, with 12 bases sitting between them. This sample stems from a study of post-analysis software for immune sequencing data. General observations from the study: Strong co-clustering by F measure linked samples that shared a preparation batch. Elevated frequency relative to controls characterized four or five TRBV segments in patients, TRBV5-6, TRBV5-1 and TRBV20-1 among them. Controls' normalized Chao1 diversity significantly exceeded that of multiple sclerosis patients.

The chain combines TRBV20-1 with TRBJ1-2; a possible D gene is TRBD1 (6 bases). The sample taken for sequencing was blood. The source of this sequence is a girl aged 2 to 9 with multiple sclerosis. CDR3 amino acids: CSARQGTPNYGYTF. The CDR3 DNA follows: TGCAGTGCTAGACAGGGGACCCCCAACTATGGCTACACCTTC.